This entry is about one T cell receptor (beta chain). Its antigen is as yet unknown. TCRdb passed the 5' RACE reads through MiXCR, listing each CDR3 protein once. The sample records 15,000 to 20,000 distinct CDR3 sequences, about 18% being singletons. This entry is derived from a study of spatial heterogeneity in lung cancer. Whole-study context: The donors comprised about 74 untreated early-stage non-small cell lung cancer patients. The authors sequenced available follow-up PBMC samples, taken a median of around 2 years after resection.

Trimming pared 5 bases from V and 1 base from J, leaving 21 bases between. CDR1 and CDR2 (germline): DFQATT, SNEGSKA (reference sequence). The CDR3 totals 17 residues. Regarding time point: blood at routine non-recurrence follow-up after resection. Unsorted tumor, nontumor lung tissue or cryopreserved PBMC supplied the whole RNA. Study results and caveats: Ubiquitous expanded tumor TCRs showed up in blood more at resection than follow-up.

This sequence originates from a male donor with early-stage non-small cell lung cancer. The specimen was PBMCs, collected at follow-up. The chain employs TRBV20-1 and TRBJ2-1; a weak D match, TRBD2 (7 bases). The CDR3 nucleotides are TGCAGTGCTCCCGCCCTTCAGCGGGGACATTCCTACAATGAGCAGTTCTTC. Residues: CSAPALQRGHSYNEQFF.